A single sample is the source of the 21 T cell receptor beta chains below, sequenced in a study of T cells in Graves' hyperthyroidism and ophthalmopathy. Using RNA transcripts as the source, TCR beta CDR3 regions were amplified. Using the HTBI primer set, a first-round RT-PCR was run on the TCR CDR3. TCRdb ran MiXCR on the multiplex PCR reads and lists one entry per CDR3 protein. The sample has approximately 700,000 distinct CDR3 sequences; about a sixth are singletons. Sequencing was done on a sample of blood. The source of these receptors is a young man with Graves' hyperthyroidism.

This clonotype was detected a few times. V gene TRBV20-1 combines with J gene TRBJ2-7; 10 positions agree with TRBD2. Germline CDR1 DFQATT, CDR2 SNEGSKA (reference sequence). The CDR3 runs 17 residues. The J segment lost 2 bases and the V segment lost 5 bases, leaving 15 bases of the junction unmatched. The CDR3 region has the DNA TGCAGTGCTCCAAATGTAGCGGGAGGACCCAATCCCTACGAGCAGTACTTC. The encoded protein is CSAPNVAGGPNPYEQYF.

In its sample, this clonotype was seen a few times. This rearrangement joins TRBV3-1 to TRBJ2-5; no reliable D call. Germline V lookup: CDR1 LGHDT, CDR2 YNNKEL (reference sequence). The V and J ends lost 0 bases and 10 bases respectively, with 12 bases between them. The CDR3 consists of 13 residues. The chain's CDR3 is CASSQDLATNQYF. The CDR3 bases are TGTGCCAGCAGCCAAGATCTCGCGACAAACCAGTACTTC.

This clonotype was recorded at least ten times. The chain couples TRBV24-1 to TRBJ2-5, with TRBD2 as a possible D gene (6 bases). V lost 1 base and J lost 3, with 14 bases in between. Per germline, CDR1 KGHDR and CDR2 SFDVKD. The CDR3 sequence is 16 residues long. In nucleotides, the CDR3 is TGTGCCACCAGTGATTTCCGGGCTGGAGGGGAAGAGACCCAGTACTTC. Translating it yields CATSDFRAGGEETQYF.

The chain has TRBV4-3 and TRBJ2-5; D possibly corresponds to TRBD2 (6 bases). Looked up from germline, CDR1 is LGHNA and CDR2 is YSLEER. Trimming removed 4 bases at V and 4 bases at J, with 16 bases between. The CDR3 sequence is 15 residues long. The CDR3: CASSPGTGRGETQYF. CDR3 nucleotides: TGCGCCAGCAGCCCAGGCACGGGGCGGGGAGAGACCCAGTACTTC.

This chain connects TRBV2 to TRBJ1-2; D remains unclear. With 7 bases removed from V and 4 bases from J, the gap between germline ends came to 10 bases. Germline V gene data show CDR1 as SNHLY and CDR2 as FYNNEI. The CDR3 consists of 12 residues. The CDR3, as DNA: TGTGCCAGCACTGAGACGGCCTATGGCTACACCTTC. The encoded protein is CASTETAYGYTF.

This clonotype came up many times. The chain recombines TRBV29-1 with TRBJ1-2, with a weak D call TRBD1 (5 bases). The V gene lost 3 bases and the J gene lost 7 bases, with 12 bases spanning the gap. Looked up from germline, CDR1 is SQVTM and CDR2 is ANQGSEA. This CDR3 region has 12 residues. The CDR3 bases are TGCAGCGTTGATCACGGGGGTGGTGGCTACACCTTC. It translates to CSVDHGGGGYTF.

The rearrangement uses TRBV6-2 or TRBV6-3 and TRBJ1-5, with 8 bases identical to TRBD1. This CDR3 is 16 amino acids long. Looked up from germline, CDR1 is MNHEY and CDR2 is SVGEGT. V dropped 5 bases and J dropped 7; count of bases not matched to a gene: 13. In DNA form, the CDR3 reads TGTGCCAGCAGTGGCACACCATGGGACAGGAGCCAGCCCCAGCATTTT. It codes for CASSGTPWDRSQPQHF.

There are many counts of this clonotype. The CDR3 loop reads CASSAQPFMNTEAFF. The CDR3 DNA is TGTGCCAGCAGCGCACAGCCTTTTATGAACACTGAAGCTTTCTTT. The chain is built from TRBV28 and TRBJ1-1; D is uncertain. Per germline, CDR1 MDHEN and CDR2 SYDVKM. V was trimmed by 6 bases and J by 0 bases, leaving 14 bases between them. The CDR3 has 15 amino acids.

There are many counts of this clonotype. J is TRBJ1-1 and V is TRBV7-8; unclear D gene. The CDR3 covers 13 residues. Germline-derived CDR1 and CDR2 are SGHVS and FQNEAQ. The V and J ends lost 1 base and 11 bases respectively, with 14 bases between them. As DNA, the CDR3 is TGTGCCAGCAGCTTAGAATCCGGATACACGGCTTTCTTT. It is translated as CASSLESGYTAFF.

The chain uses TRBV24-1 and TRBJ2-1, with 8 positions matching TRBD2. V lost 4 bases, J lost 6 bases, and 7 bases stayed unmatched. The CDR3 covers 15 residues. Per the germline V gene, CDR1 is KGHDR and CDR2 is SFDVKD. The chain's CDR3 is CATSERTSRGNEQFF. The CDR3, as DNA: TGTGCCACCAGTGAAAGGACTAGCAGGGGCAATGAGCAGTTCTTC.

This clonotype has more than one count but fewer than ten. This sequence joins TRBV6-2 or TRBV6-3 and TRBJ1-1; the match to TRBD1 covers 7 bases. V lost 1 base and J lost 3; bases outside the gene matches: 2. Germline V CDR1 and CDR2: MNHEY, SVGEGT. CDR3 length: 14 amino acids. In nucleotides, the CDR3 is TGTGCCAGCAGTTACTGGGGACAGTACACTGAAGCTTTCTTT. It is translated as CASSYWGQYTEAFF.

The J gene is TRBJ1-4, the V gene TRBV7-3; D gene ambiguous. The germline V gene has CDR1 SGHTA and CDR2 FQGTGA. Trimming took off 5 bases at V and 0 bases at J, with 10 bases between the two ends. The CDR3 totals 15 residues. This CDR3 reads CASSMRRATNEKLFF. CDR3 DNA: TGTGCCAGCAGCATGAGACGGGCAACTAATGAAAAACTGTTTTTT. Combining the CDR3 with reference TRBV7-3 and TRBJ1-4 gives the whole variable domain GAGVSQTPSNKVTEKGKYVELRCDPISGHTALYWYRQSLGQGPEFLIYFQGTGAADDSGLPNDRFFAVRPEGSVSTLKIQRTERGDSAVYLCASSMRRATNEKLFFGSGTQLSVL.

The V and J genes are TRBV7-9 and TRBJ2-5; D call uncertain. V was cut by 5 bases and J by 5 bases, with 12 bases left in between. In germline, CDR1 is SEHNR, CDR2 FQNEAQ (reference sequence). This CDR3 contains 13 residues. The CDR3 spells CASSPAAMETQYF. In DNA, the CDR3 is TGTGCCAGCAGCCCAGCAGCGATGGAGACCCAGTACTTC.

The chain links TRBV7-9 to TRBJ2-5; TRBD2 matches at 11 bases. The trim removed 5 bases at V and 1 base at J, leaving 9 bases unmatched. The CDR3 runs 17 residues. CDR1 and CDR2 (germline): SEHNR, FQNEAQ (reference sequence). DNA for the CDR3: TGTGCCAGCAGCCGCAAAAGACTAGCGGGATTCCAAGAGACCCAGTACTTC. It codes for CASSRKRLAGFQETQYF.

The chain joins TRBV4-1 to TRBJ2-7, with 7 bases aligning to TRBD2. V trimming: 2 bases; J trimming: 2 bases; junction bases outside the gene matches: 3. The germline CDR1 and CDR2 sequences are MGHRA and YSYEKL. This CDR3 has 14 residues. As DNA, the CDR3 is TGCGCCAGCAGCCAAAGCGGGATCCCCTACGAGCAGTACTTC. It encodes CASSQSGIPYEQYF.

In this sample, this clonotype turned up a few times. V and J are TRBV29-1 and TRBJ2-1; possible D gene TRBD1, 6 bases. The germline CDR1 and CDR2 sequences are SQVTM and ANQGSEA. V shed 4 bases and J shed 7 bases, with 11 bases lying between them. The CDR3 length is 12 residues. The CDR3 loop is CSVVNRANEQFF. As DNA, the CDR3 is TGCAGCGTTGTTAACAGGGCGAATGAGCAGTTCTTC.

The chain carries TRBV19 and TRBJ2-1, with D unclear. The germline V gene has CDR1 LNHDA and CDR2 SQIVND (reference sequence). The germline V and J ends were trimmed by 3 bases and 7 bases, with 13 bases remaining between them. CDR3 length equals 14 residues. CDR3 in amino acids: CASSMWLSNNEQFF. CDR3 nucleotides: TGTGCCAGTAGTATGTGGCTATCCAATAATGAGCAGTTCTTC.

This clonotype was detected only a few times. CDR3 DNA: TGTGCCAGCAGACGAACAGGGGGCAACGGCTACACCTTC. Translated, it gives CASRRTGGNGYTF. The chain links TRBV6-1 to TRBJ1-2; TRBD1 agrees at 9 bases. The CDR3 runs 13 residues. V shed 6 bases, J shed 8 bases, and the junction held 7 bases outside the gene matches. CDR1 is MNHNS, CDR2 SASEGT, per germline.

The V gene is TRBV28, the J gene TRBJ2-3, with a weak D call TRBD1 (6 bases). The germline gives CDR1 MDHEN, CDR2 SYDVKM. Trimming removed 5 bases from V and 8 bases from J, with 11 bases in between. CDR3 size: 12 residues. Here the CDR3 reads CASSQTGRTQYF. The CDR3 DNA reads TGTGCCAGCAGTCAAACAGGGCGTACGCAGTATTTT.

There are a few counts of this clonotype. CDR3 sequence reads: CAISAPRSGQYF. The DNA for the CDR3 is TGTGCCATCAGTGCCCCCCGGTCCGGGCAGTACTTC. V gene TRBV10-3 combines with J gene TRBJ2-7; the D is unclear. Germline assignment: CDR1 ENHRY and CDR2 SYGVKD. V shed 4 bases and J shed 9 bases, with 13 bases lying between them. The CDR3 is made up of 12 amino acids.

This clonotype has more than one count but fewer than ten. The V and J genes are TRBV20-1 and TRBJ2-7; 9 bases are shared with TRBD1. Germline loops: CDR1 DFQATT, CDR2 SNEGSKA (reference sequence). The CDR3 has 16 amino acids. The trim removed 1 base at V and 4 bases at J, leaving 11 bases unmatched. Here the CDR3 DNA reads TGCAGTGCTAGAGGGTCACAGGGGACAGGGTCTTACGAGCAGTACTTC. It translates to CSARGSQGTGSYEQYF.